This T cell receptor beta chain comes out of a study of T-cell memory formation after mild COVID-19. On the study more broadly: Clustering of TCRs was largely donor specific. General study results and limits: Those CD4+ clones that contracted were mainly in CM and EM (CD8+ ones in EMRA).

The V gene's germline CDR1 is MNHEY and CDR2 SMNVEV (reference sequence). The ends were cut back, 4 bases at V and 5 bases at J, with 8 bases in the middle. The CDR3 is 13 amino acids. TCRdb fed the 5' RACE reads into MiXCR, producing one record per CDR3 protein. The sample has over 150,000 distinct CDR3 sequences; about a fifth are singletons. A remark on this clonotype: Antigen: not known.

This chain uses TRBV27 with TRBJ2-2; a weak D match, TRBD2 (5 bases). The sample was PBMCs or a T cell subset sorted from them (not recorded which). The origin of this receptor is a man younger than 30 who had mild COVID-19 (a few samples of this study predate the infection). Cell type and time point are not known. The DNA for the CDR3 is TGTGCCAGCAGTTATAGGAGGACCGGGGAGCTGTTTTTT. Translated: CASSYRRTGELFF.